The 10 T cell receptor beta chains reported below all come from one sample, sequenced in a study of graft-versus-host responses after intestinal transplantation. Grafts had their tissue processed, releasing intraepithelial and lamina propria lymphocytes. Profiled with immunoSEQ multiplex PCR; TCRdb holds only in-frame clones, not every one. This sample has around 9,000 clones, with approximately 80% found just once. This material consisted of ileum tissue, taken less than 550 days after intestinal transplant. The receptors derive from a human patient who received an intestinal transplant, so some T cells may come from the graft donor.

The chain links TRBV25-1 to TRBJ1-4; no reliable D call. Trimming left V 3 bases short and J 6 bases short, with 14 bases between. Germline-derived CDR1 and CDR2 are MGHDK and SYGVNS. The CDR3 runs 15 residues. The CDR3 coding sequence is TGTGCCAGCAGTGATCTCTTAGGTTGGGATGAAAAACTGTTTTTT. Translated: CASSDLLGWDEKLFF.

With respect to this clone: A much larger clone lies one base from this, so it may be a read error. The V call is TRBV5-4, the J call TRBJ1-3; 7 bases are a match to TRBD1. The germline gives CDR1 SGHNT, CDR2 YYREEE (reference sequence). CDR3 length: 18 amino acids. V lost 4 bases and J lost 0; bases outside the gene matches: 13. The CDR3: CASSVGRTGEGSGNTIYF. CDR3 DNA: TGTGCCAGCAGCGTGGGAAGAACAGGGGAAGGCTCTGGAAACACCATATATTTT.

This clone was detected a few times. The chain joins TRBV5-1 to TRBJ1-2, with D hard to call. CDR1 is SGHRS and CDR2 is YFSETQ in the germline V gene. The CDR3 has 13 residues. Between the trimmed V and J ends, which lost 4 bases and 2 bases, there was a span of 9 bases. CDR3 protein: CASSTTENYGYTF. Written as DNA, the CDR3 is TGCGCCAGCAGCACGACTGAGAACTATGGCTACACCTTC.

The chain employs TRBV7-2 and TRBJ2-5; D perhaps matches TRBD2 (8 bases). The ends were cut back, 1 base at V and 4 bases at J, with 22 bases in the middle. This CDR3 spans 18 amino acids. CDR1 is SGHTA and CDR2 is FQGNSA in the germline V gene. The CDR3 loop is CASSLGPIGTRQGETQYF. DNA of the CDR3: TGTGCCAGCAGCTTAGGGCCCATCGGGACTAGACAGGGAGAGACCCAGTACTTC.

This chain links TRBV11-3 with TRBJ1-4; 8 nucleotides match TRBD1. Germline assignment: CDR1 SGHNT and CDR2 YENEEA. The ends lost 5 bases at V and 8 bases at J; junction bases unmatched: 10. This CDR3 has 15 residues. The CDR3 DNA is TGTGCCAGCAGCCTCGGACAGGGCGTGAAGGAAAAACTGTTTTTT. It translates to CASSLGQGVKEKLFF.

This rearrangement joins TRBV7-2 to TRBJ1-2, with 8 nucleotides matching TRBD1. The germline V gene encodes CDR1 SGHTA and CDR2 FQGNSA. After removal of 2 bases from V and 3 bases from J, the junction contained 2 bases not matched to a gene. The CDR3 extends over 14 amino acids. Here the CDR3 reads CASSLQGAYYGYTF. The CDR3 nucleotides read TGTGCCAGCAGCTTACAGGGGGCTTACTATGGCTACACCTTC.

The rearrangement links TRBV6-1 to TRBJ2-7, with TRBD1 as a possible D gene (7 bases). Germline loops: CDR1 MNHNS, CDR2 SASEGT. The ends were cut back, 3 bases at V and 3 bases at J, with 15 bases in the middle. This CDR3 region has 15 residues. The CDR3 DNA follows: TGTGCCAGCAGTGATTTACAGGGGACTCACTACGAGCAGTACTTC. Translation: CASSDLQGTHYEQYF.

The gene calls are TRBV19 and TRBJ2-1, with a weak D call TRBD1 (5 bases). V was shortened by 4 bases and J by 8 bases, with 18 bases between the two germline ends. The CDR3 covers 15 residues. CDR1 LNHDA and CDR2 SQIVND come from the germline V gene (reference sequence). The CDR3 nucleotides are TGTGCCAGTAGTACACAGGAGACCGTAGGGGATGAGCAGTTCTTC. Amino acid sequence: CASSTQETVGDEQFF.

The V gene is TRBV30, the J gene TRBJ2-5; the D is unclear. With the DNA end fitting TRBJ2-7 better, the J assignment may be wrong. Germline lookup yields CDR1 GTSNPN and CDR2 SVGIG (reference sequence). The CDR3 covers 14 residues. The CDR3, as DNA: TGTGCCTGGAGTGAGGGATCCCGGCCCTACGAGCAGTACTTC. It codes for CAWSEGSRPYEQYF.

The CDR3 region is CASSEQGSNEKLFF. The CDR3 DNA follows: TGTGCCAGCAGCGAACAGGGTTCTAATGAAAAACTGTTTTTT. The chain combines TRBV9 with TRBJ1-4; possible D gene TRBD1, 6 bases. Germline V lookup: CDR1 SGDLS, CDR2 YYNGEE. V gave up 3 bases and J gave up 3 bases, with 9 bases separating them. There are 14 residues in the CDR3.